The clone carrying this T cell receptor beta chain showed up many times. The antigen is undetermined. This record belongs to a study of CD8+CD57+ T cells in acquired aplastic anemia. An expansion of CD8+CD57+ cells by flow cytometry had been shown in patients chosen for sequencing. Patients had not yet gotten any therapy when their blood was taken for sampling. The study, taken as a whole, reports: Any difference that existed in CD8+ Simpson's diversity between patients and controls was not significant.

This CDR3 is 14 amino acids long. The V and J ends lost 1 base and 4 bases respectively, with 10 bases between them. Germline assignment: CDR1 SEHNR and CDR2 FQNEAQ (reference sequence). TCR beta VDJ and CDR3 were profiled, and genomic DNA was the template. Using its own MiXCR run on the reads, TCRdb lists one record per CDR3 protein. Found here are under 200,000 distinct CDR3 sequences, around 52% of them singletons; the top ten hold 25% to 40%. The clonotype comes from a human donor with aplastic anemia. Sequencing was performed on sorted CD4+, CD8+, or CD8+CD57+ T cells (not recorded which) from PBMCs. The chain combines TRBV7-9 with TRBJ1-2; D is perhaps TRBD1 (6 bases). The CDR3 is CASSLVGRGYGYTF. For the CDR3, the DNA is TGTGCCAGCAGCTTAGTAGGCAGGGGCTATGGCTACACCTTC. The variable domain in full, completed from reference TRBV7-9 and TRBJ1-2, reads DTGVSQNPRHKITKRGQNVTFRCDPISEHNRLYWYRQTLGQGPEFLTYFQNEAQLEKSRLLSDRFSAERPKGSFSTLEIQRTEQGDSAMYLCASSLVGRGYGYTFGSGTRLTVV.